This is a list of T cell receptor beta chains from one sample in a study of blood T cell repertoires in COVID-19. Clones were sequenced by immunoSEQ multiplex PCR, and TCRdb holds only the in-frame ones, with some missing. Among some 80,000 clones listed, approximately 87% were seen once. The material sequenced was peripheral blood. The receptors come from a human donor in a cohort sampled during active COVID-19. Each CDR3 is given with its conserved first and last residue. Each record gives: V gene, clone size, J gene, D gene, CDR3 DNA, CDR3 protein. A D gene is named only where the DNA matches it firmly. Not all rows give a size; the values are once, few, many and, for expanded clones, a class.

TRBV20-1,once,TRBJ1-5,.,TGCAGTGCTAGTGGCGCCCGGGACAATCAGCCCCAGCATTTT,CSASGARDNQPQHF
TRBV18,once,TRBJ1-1,TRBD1,TGTGCCAGCTCACATTCCGACAGGGGGGCTGAAGCTTTCTTT,CASSHSDRGAEAFF
TRBV5-1,.,TRBJ2-3,TRBD2,TGCGCCAGCCGGAGCGGGGGACTAGGGACAGATACGCAGTATTTT,CASRSGGLGTDTQYF
TRBV4-3,.,TRBJ2-7,.,TGCGCCAGCAGCGACAGGGTGAAGTTTCGGGAGTCTAGTGGGGTGGTGTACGAGCAGTACTTC,CASSDRVKFRESSGVVYEQYF
TRBV4-3,.,TRBJ2-5,.,TGCGCCAGCAGCCCCTCCAGCGGAGAAGGGGAGACCCAGTACTTC,CASSPSSGEGETQYF
TRBV19,.,TRBJ2-3,TRBD2,TGTGCCAGTAGTAGGGGACTAGCGGGAGGTGATACGCAGTATTTT,CASSRGLAGGDTQYF
TRBV7-8,.,TRBJ1-1,TRBD1,TGTGCCAGCAGCTTAACAGGGGGGACTGAAGCTTTCTTT,CASSLTGGTEAFF
TRBV12-5,.,TRBJ2-5,.,TGTGCTAGTGGTTTGGCTCGTGCGACAGCCACCCCCCAGACCCAGTACTTC,CASGLARATATPQTQYF
TRBV10-3,.,TRBJ1-3,.,TGTGCCATCAGAACAGGCGCTTGGGACACCATATATTTT,CAIRTGAWDTIYF
TRBV14,.,TRBJ2-3,.,TGTGCCAGCAGCAGATCAAGGGGGACAGATACGCAGTATTTT,CASSRSRGTDTQYF
TRBV9,.,TRBJ1-2,TRBD1,TGTGCCAGCAGCGAGGATCGACAGGGGGTCTATGGCTACACCTTC,CASSEDRQGVYGYTF
TRBV19,.,TRBJ2-1,.,TGTGCCAGTGACAGCTACAATGAGCAGTTCTTC,CASDSYNEQFF
TRBV7-9,.,TRBJ2-7,.,TGTGCCAGCAGCCGCCAGGACACGGCCGAGCAGTACTTC,CASSRQDTAEQYF
TRBV6-1,.,TRBJ2-5,.,TGTGCCAGCAGTGATAGCACCTCTGGCCAAGAGACCCAGTACTTC,CASSDSTSGQETQYF
TRBV3-1/TRBV3-2,.,TRBJ1-2,.,TGTGCCAGCAGCACCCGGACACGCACCCGGGACTATGGCTACACCTTC,CASSTRTRTRDYGYTF
TRBV6-5,once,TRBJ2-3,TRBD2,TGTGCCAGCAGAATTAGCGGGGTGGGGGATACGCAGTATTTT,CASRISGVGDTQYF
TRBV7-9,once,TRBJ1-2,TRBD1,TGTGCCAGCAGCTTAGCGGACAGGGGGGACTATGGCTACACCTTC,CASSLADRGDYGYTF
TRBV12-5,once,TRBJ2-1,TRBD2,TGTGCTAGTGGTTCCGGACTAGCGGGGGAAGGGGGCTCCTACAATGAGCAGTTCTTC,CASGSGLAGEGGSYNEQFF
TRBV28,.,TRBJ2-7,TRBD2,TGTGCCAGCACCCCGGGGGGTAGAGACGAGCAGTACTTC,CASTPGGRDEQYF
TRBV5-4,once,TRBJ2-2,.,TGTGCCAGCAGCCAGGGGCCGGGACTAACCGGGGAGCTGTTTTTT,CASSQGPGLTGELFF
TRBV19,.,TRBJ2-1,.,TGTGCCAGTAGTTCGCGCGATGAGCAGTTCTTC,CASSSRDEQFF
TRBV7-6,.,TRBJ1-1,.,TGTGCCAGCAGCCAATTCGATCCGGGACTATTGAACACTGAAGCTTTCTTT,CASSQFDPGLLNTEAFF
TRBV2,once,TRBJ2-2,TRBD2,TGTGCCAGCAGCGCGGGACTAGCGGGGGGTTTGCTGACCGGGGAGCTGTTTTTT,CASSAGLAGGLLTGELFF
TRBV28,.,TRBJ2-1,.,TGTGCCAGCAGTTTATGGAGGGAGGTGGGCTACAATGAGCAGTTCTTC,CASSLWREVGYNEQFF
TRBV5-6,.,TRBJ2-3,.,TGTGCCAGCAGCTTGGCCATCGGCGAGGCGCAGTATTTT,CASSLAIGEAQYF
TRBV7-2,.,TRBJ1-5,TRBD1,TGTGCCAGCAGCTTTTCGGGACAGTATAGCAATCAGCCCCAGCATTTT,CASSFSGQYSNQPQHF
TRBV7-8,.,TRBJ2-4,.,TGTGCCAGCAGCTTTGGGTATAGCCGGGCCAAAAACATTCAGTACTTC,CASSFGYSRAKNIQYF
TRBV18,.,TRBJ1-2,TRBD1,TGTGCCAGCTCACCCCGGGACAGGGGCCCTTCCTATGGCTACACCTTC,CASSPRDRGPSYGYTF
TRBV4-1,.,TRBJ2-5,TRBD2,TGCGCCAGCCGGCCGAGCGGGAGTGAGACCCAGTACTTC,CASRPSGSETQYF
TRBV14,.,TRBJ1-1,.,TGTGCCAGCAGCCAATCAGTGAACACTGAAGCTTTCTTT,CASSQSVNTEAFF
TRBV27,.,TRBJ1-2,.,TGTGCCAGCAGTTCATCAGGGAGCGGCTACACCTTC,CASSSSGSGYTF
TRBV7-9,.,TRBJ2-1,TRBD2,TGTGCCAGCAGCTTAGGACGGGAGGGCCGGAGTGAGCAGTTCTTC,CASSLGREGRSEQFF
TRBV7-2,once,TRBJ1-2,.,TGTGCCAGCAGCTTAAGGGGGGGCCCGGGACAAAACTATGGCTACACCTTC,CASSLRGGPGQNYGYTF
TRBV5-6,.,TRBJ2-7,TRBD1,TGTGCCAGCAGCTTGGCCGGGACAGGACCCTACGAGCAGTACTTC,CASSLAGTGPYEQYF
TRBV5-6,few,TRBJ1-3,TRBD1,TGTGCCAGCAGCACGCCGCGGACAGGGACCGTCTCTGGAAACACCATATATTTT,CASSTPRTGTVSGNTIYF
TRBV9,.,TRBJ1-6,.,TGTGCCAGCAGAGCCACGGGGATAGAGAATTCACCCCTCCACTTT,CASRATGIENSPLHF
TRBV5-1,few,TRBJ2-5,TRBD2,TGCGCCAGCAGCTTGGGACTAGCGGGAGATCAGCAAGAGACCCAGTACTTC,CASSLGLAGDQQETQYF
TRBV2,.,TRBJ1-1,TRBD1,TGTGCCAGCAGTGAACATGGACAGGAGAACACTGAAGCTTTCTTT,CASSEHGQENTEAFF
TRBV27,.,TRBJ2-2,TRBD2,TGTGCCAGCAGTTTGGAGGGGAGGGCCGGGGAGCTGTTTTTT,CASSLEGRAGELFF
TRBV4-2,few,TRBJ2-1,TRBD1,TGTGCCAGCAGCCAACAGGGGGCCGATGAGCAGTTCTTC,CASSQQGADEQFF
TRBV28,.,TRBJ1-4,.,TGTGCCAGCAGTTTTAGAGGTGAAAAACTGTTTTTT,CASSFRGEKLFF
TRBV9,.,TRBJ1-6,TRBD1,TGTGCCAGCAGCGCCGAGGGACAGAGTAATTCACCCCTCCACTTT,CASSAEGQSNSPLHF
TRBV18,once,TRBJ1-4,.,TGTGCCAGCTCACCTCCGGGACTTAATGAAAAACTGTTTTTT,CASSPPGLNEKLFF
TRBV4-1,.,TRBJ1-2,TRBD1,TGCGCCAGCAGCCAGGGCCCAAGGGGGCGCGGGTATGGCTACACCTTC,CASSQGPRGRGYGYTF
TRBV6-5,.,TRBJ2-1,.,TGTGCCAGCAGTTACTCGGGCCTTAATGAGCAGTTCTTC,CASSYSGLNEQFF